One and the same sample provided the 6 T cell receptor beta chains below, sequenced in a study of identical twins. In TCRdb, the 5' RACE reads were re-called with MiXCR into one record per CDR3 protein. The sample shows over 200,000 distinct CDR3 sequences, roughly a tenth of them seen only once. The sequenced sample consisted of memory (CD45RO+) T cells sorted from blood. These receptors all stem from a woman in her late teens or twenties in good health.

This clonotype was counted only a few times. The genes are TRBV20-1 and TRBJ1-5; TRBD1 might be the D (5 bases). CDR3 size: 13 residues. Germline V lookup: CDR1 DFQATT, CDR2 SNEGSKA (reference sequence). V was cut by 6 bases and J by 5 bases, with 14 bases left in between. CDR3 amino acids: CSALRRRDQPQHF. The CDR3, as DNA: TGCAGTGCCCTCCGCCGCAGGGATCAGCCCCAGCATTTT.

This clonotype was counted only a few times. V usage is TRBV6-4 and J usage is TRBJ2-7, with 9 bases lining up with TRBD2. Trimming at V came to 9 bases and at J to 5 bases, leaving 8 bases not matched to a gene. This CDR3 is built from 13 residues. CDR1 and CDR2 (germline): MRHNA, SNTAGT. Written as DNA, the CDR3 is TGTGCCAGGCGCTCTAGCGGGGTAGACGAGCAGTACTTC. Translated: CARRSSGVDEQYF.

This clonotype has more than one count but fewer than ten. The CDR3 is CASSQGTANTGELFF. In DNA form, the CDR3 reads TGTGCCAGCAGCCAAGGGACAGCGAACACCGGGGAGCTGTTTTTT. The chain is built from TRBV3-1 and TRBJ2-2; possible D gene TRBD1, 6 bases. Trimming took 1 base from V and 0 from J, leaving 6 bases between them. The CDR3 loop spans 15 amino acids. Germline V gene lookup returns CDR1 LGHDT and CDR2 YNNKEL (reference sequence).

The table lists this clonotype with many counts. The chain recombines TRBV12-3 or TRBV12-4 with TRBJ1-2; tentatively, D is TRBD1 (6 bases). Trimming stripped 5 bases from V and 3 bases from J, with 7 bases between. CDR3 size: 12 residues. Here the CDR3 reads CASSRQDYGYTF. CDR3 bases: TGTGCCAGCAGTAGACAGGACTATGGCTACACCTTC.

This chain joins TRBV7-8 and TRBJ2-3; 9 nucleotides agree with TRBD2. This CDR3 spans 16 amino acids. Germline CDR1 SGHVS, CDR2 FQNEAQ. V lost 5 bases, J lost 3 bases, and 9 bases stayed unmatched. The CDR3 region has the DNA TGTGCCAGCAGCCGAGGGGGTAGCGGGAGAACAGATACGCAGTATTTT. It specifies CASSRGGSGRTDTQYF.

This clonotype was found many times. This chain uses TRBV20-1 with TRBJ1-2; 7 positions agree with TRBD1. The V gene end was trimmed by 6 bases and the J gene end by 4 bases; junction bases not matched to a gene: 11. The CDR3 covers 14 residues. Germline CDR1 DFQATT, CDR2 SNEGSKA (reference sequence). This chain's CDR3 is CSATRGDSLYGYTF. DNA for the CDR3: TGCAGTGCCACAAGGGGGGACAGCCTCTATGGCTACACCTTC.